The 18 T cell receptor beta chains reported below all come from one sample, sequenced in a study of cytomegalovirus exposure and HLA in healthy donors. Researchers ran the PCR with 60 Vbeta and 13 Jbeta primers. Produced via immunoSEQ multiplex PCR; TCRdb's table is partial and in-frame only. The table has tens of thousands of clones, 81% seen once. Sequenced: PBMCs. These receptors were collected from a man in his fifties or sixties in good health and CMV-seronegative.

Only a few counts were recorded for this clone. This chain links TRBV18 with TRBJ2-7; the match to TRBD1 covers 8 bases. Unmatched junction bases numbered 4, after V lost 6 bases and J lost 6 bases. The V gene's germline CDR1 is KGHSH and CDR2 LQKENI. The CDR3 loop spans 12 amino acids. CDR3 coding DNA: TGTGCCAGCTCGCAAGACAGGGGCGAGCAGTACTTC. Translation gives CASSQDRGEQYF.

The rearrangement joins TRBV27 to TRBJ2-3, with D possibly TRBD1 on 6 matching bases. Trimming took off 0 bases at V and 6 bases at J, with 10 bases between the two ends. The CDR3 sequence is 14 residues long. Germline V gives CDR1 MNHEY, CDR2 SMNVEV (reference sequence). CDR3 sequence (DNA): TGTGCCAGCAGTTTATCCTGGGACATGGATACGCAGTATTTT. Translated: CASSLSWDMDTQYF.

The rearrangement links TRBV19 to TRBJ2-2, with a weak D call TRBD2 (5 bases). Trimming pared 1 base from V and 0 bases from J, leaving 15 bases between. Germline V gene data show CDR1 as LNHDA and CDR2 as SQIVND (reference sequence). The CDR3 runs 18 residues. In DNA, the CDR3 is TGTGCCAGTAGTATAGTGTGGAGGACGGACCCGAACACCGGGGAGCTGTTTTTT. Translation gives CASSIVWRTDPNTGELFF.

CDR3 coding DNA: TGTGCCAGCTCACCAAAGGCATACCAGGGTGAGCAGTTCTTC. Its translation is CASSPKAYQGEQFF. V gene TRBV18 combines with J gene TRBJ2-1; possible D gene TRBD1, 5 bases. The germline CDR1 and CDR2 sequences are KGHSH and LQKENI. The V and J ends lost 2 bases and 9 bases respectively, with 14 bases between them. This CDR3 has 14 residues.

CDR3 region: CASSLAGMGEQYF. In DNA, the CDR3 is TGTGCCAGCAGTTTAGCAGGGATGGGCGAGCAGTACTTC. V usage is TRBV28 and J usage is TRBJ2-7, with D perhaps TRBD1 (5 bases). Germline-derived CDR1 and CDR2 are MDHEN and SYDVKM. The CDR3 loop spans 13 amino acids. The ends were cut back, 2 bases at V and 6 bases at J, with 11 bases in the middle.

This chain's CDR3 is CASSLGGLSYGYTF. The CDR3 DNA reads as TGTGCCAGCAGCTTAGGGGGCTTAAGCTATGGCTACACCTTC. The chain is built from TRBV7-9 and TRBJ1-2; D might be TRBD1 (5 bases). The germline CDR1 and CDR2 sequences are SEHNR and FQNEAQ (reference sequence). The V gene lost 1 base and the J gene lost 4 bases, with 10 bases spanning the gap. This CDR3 region has 14 residues.

This clone appeared once. V usage is TRBV27 and J usage is TRBJ2-1; 9 positions match TRBD2. Trimming at V came to 1 base and at J to 2 bases, leaving 3 bases not matched to a gene. Germline CDR1 and CDR2: MNHEY and SMNVEV (reference sequence). This CDR3 comprises 16 residues. DNA of the CDR3: TGTGCCAGCAGTTTATACCGCGGGGGGGCCTACAATGAGCAGTTCTTC. As protein: CASSLYRGGAYNEQFF.

The rearrangement uses TRBV5-6 and TRBJ2-2; D is perhaps TRBD2 (6 bases). The CDR3 has 17 amino acids. The V gene lost 2 bases and the J gene lost 4 bases, with 18 bases spanning the gap. Germline V gives CDR1 SGHDT, CDR2 YYEEEE. The CDR3 nucleotides are TGTGCCAGCAGCTTTCCGCGACTAGAAGTTGGCACCGGGGAGCTGTTTTTT. It encodes CASSFPRLEVGTGELFF.

This chain links TRBV19 with TRBJ1-2; TRBD1 is a possible D gene (5 bases). The length of the CDR3 is 14 residues. Germline V gene sequence: CDR1 LNHDA, CDR2 SQIVND (reference sequence). The V end lost 0 bases, the J end lost 8 bases, and 13 bases lay between the germline ends. In DNA, the CDR3 is TGTGCCAGTAGTATAGAAGGGGCAATAGGCGGCTACACCTTC. Amino acid sequence: CASSIEGAIGGYTF.

V gene TRBV4-2 combines with J gene TRBJ2-1; 13 bases fit TRBD2. Trimming at V came to 5 bases and at J to 9 bases, leaving 7 bases not matched to a gene. The length of the CDR3 is 15 residues. Germline V lookup: CDR1 LGHNA, CDR2 YNFKEQ. The CDR3 DNA follows: TGTGCCAGCAGCGCCACTAGCGGGAGGGCGGCTGAGCAGTTCTTC. Protein sequence: CASSATSGRAAEQFF.

The chain carries TRBV18 and TRBJ1-1; D may be TRBD1 (6 bases). From germline, CDR1 is KGHSH and CDR2 LQKENI. CDR3 length: 15 residues. V was clipped by 6 bases and J by 3 bases, with 17 bases between them. CDR3 in amino acids: CASSPFRGADTEAFF. The CDR3 bases are TGTGCCAGCTCCCCCTTTCGGGGGGCGGACACTGAAGCTTTCTTT.

The V call is TRBV9, the J call TRBJ1-3; 7 nucleotides agree with TRBD1. The CDR3 sequence is 17 residues long. V lost 0 bases, J lost 0 bases, and 6 bases stayed unmatched. Germline CDR1 reads SGDLS; CDR2 reads YYNGEE. CDR3 nucleotide sequence: TGTGCCAGCAGCGTAGGGGGGACAGCGAACTCTGGAAACACCATATATTTT. It encodes CASSVGGTANSGNTIYF.

This clone was counted a single time. V gene TRBV21-1 combines with J gene TRBJ2-1; the D call of TRBD2 is as the table states it, not checked on the DNA. TRBV21-1 is designated a pseudogene. The CDR3 is 17 residues long. CDR3: CASSNEAGLAGGNEQFF. Here the CDR3 DNA reads TGTGCCAGCAGCAATGAGGCTGGACTAGCGGGAGGGAATGAGCAGTTCTTC.

This chain connects TRBV29-1 to TRBJ2-5; a possible D gene is TRBD1 (6 bases). The CDR3 length is 13 residues. Germline V gene lookup returns CDR1 SQVTM and CDR2 ANQGSEA. The germline V and J ends were trimmed by 6 bases and 4 bases, with 15 bases remaining between them. The CDR3 sequence: CSVGRGQGETQYF. CDR3 DNA sequence: TGCAGCGTAGGCAGGGGTCAGGGAGAGACCCAGTACTTC.

The V and J genes are TRBV7-3 and TRBJ1-2, with a possible D match to TRBD1 (5 bases). Trimming shortened V by 1 base and J by 8 bases, and 11 bases separated the two germline ends. Looked up from germline, CDR1 is SGHTA and CDR2 is FQGTGA. This CDR3 is 13 amino acids long. The CDR3 sequence is CASSLMGGDGYTF. The CDR3 DNA follows: TGTGCCAGCAGCTTAATGGGAGGGGACGGCTACACCTTC. Together with reference TRBV7-3 and TRBJ1-2, the CDR3 gives the full variable domain: GAGVSQTPSNKVTEKGKYVELRCDPISGHTALYWYRQSLGQGPEFLIYFQGTGAADDSGLPNDRFFAVRPEGSVSTLKIQRTERGDSAVYLCASSLMGGDGYTFGSGTRLTVV.

The chain has TRBV28 and TRBJ1-1, with 9 bases lining up with TRBD1. The CDR3 has 13 residues. Germline lookup yields CDR1 MDHEN and CDR2 SYDVKM. The V segment lost 7 bases and the J segment 8 bases; nucleotides outside the gene matches: 8. The DNA of the CDR3 is TGTGCCAGCACCCCCGGGACAGGGAGGGAAGCTTTCTTT. The encoded protein is CASTPGTGREAFF.

This rearrangement joins TRBV7-2 to TRBJ2-5, with D uncertain. Trimming left V 1 base short and J 4 bases short, with 13 bases between. Germline CDR1 and CDR2: SGHTA and FQGNSA. This CDR3 region has 15 residues. CDR3 nucleotide sequence: TGTGCCAGCAGCTTAGGCCGGGTTTCGATAGAGACCCAGTACTTC. It encodes CASSLGRVSIETQYF. Filled out from reference TRBV7-2 and TRBJ2-5, the complete variable domain reads GAGVSQSPSNKVTEKGKDVELRCDPISGHTALYWYRQSLGQGLEFLIYFQGNSAPDKSGLPSDRFSAERTGGSVSTLTIQRTQQEDSAVYLCASSLGRVSIETQYFGPGTRLLVL.

This clone is a singleton in its sample. V usage is TRBV6-6 and J usage is TRBJ2-3; TRBD2 might be the D (6 bases). CDR3 length: 14 amino acids. CDR1 is MNHNY, CDR2 SVGAGI, per germline (reference sequence). Trimming shortened V by 5 bases and J by 8 bases, and 17 bases separated the two germline ends. The CDR3 DNA is TGTGCCAGCAGTCCGACGTTTGGGGGGAGTACGCAGTATTTT. Amino acids: CASSPTFGGSTQYF.